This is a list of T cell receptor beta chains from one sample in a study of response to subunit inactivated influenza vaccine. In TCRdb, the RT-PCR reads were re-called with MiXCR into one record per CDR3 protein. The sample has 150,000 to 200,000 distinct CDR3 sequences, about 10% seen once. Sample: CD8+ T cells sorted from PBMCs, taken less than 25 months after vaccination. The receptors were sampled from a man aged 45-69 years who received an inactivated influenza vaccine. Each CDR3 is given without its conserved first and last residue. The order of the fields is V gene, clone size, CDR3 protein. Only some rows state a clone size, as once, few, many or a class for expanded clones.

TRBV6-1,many,ASSKGPNSYNEQF
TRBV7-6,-,ASSLADRMNTEAF
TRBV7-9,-,ASTTPLSTGELF
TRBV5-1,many,ASSLGYMGGTEAF
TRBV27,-,ASSLRVGQGAYEQY
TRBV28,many,ASNSILGSEEQY
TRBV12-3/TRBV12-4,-,ASSFRQGGVSGELF
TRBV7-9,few,ASSLKLAQADYGYT
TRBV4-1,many,ASSQDTRGYQETQY
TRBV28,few,ASSLYYNEQF
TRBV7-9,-,ASSLYRLDSNTGELF
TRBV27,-,ASSLSGPNYGYT
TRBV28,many,ASSPAYYEQY
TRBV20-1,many,SAVDSYNEQF
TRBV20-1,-,SARDLRDLNTEAF
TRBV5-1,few,ASSLAGSGNNEQF
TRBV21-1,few,ASSPKGLAGEETQY
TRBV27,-,ASRLFGTSAPYEQY
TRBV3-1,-,ASSPAFGGAKSYNEQF
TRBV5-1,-,ASSLGTSGGAADTQY
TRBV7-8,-,ASSLPRQGVYEQY
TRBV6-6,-,ASGPGLTNEQY